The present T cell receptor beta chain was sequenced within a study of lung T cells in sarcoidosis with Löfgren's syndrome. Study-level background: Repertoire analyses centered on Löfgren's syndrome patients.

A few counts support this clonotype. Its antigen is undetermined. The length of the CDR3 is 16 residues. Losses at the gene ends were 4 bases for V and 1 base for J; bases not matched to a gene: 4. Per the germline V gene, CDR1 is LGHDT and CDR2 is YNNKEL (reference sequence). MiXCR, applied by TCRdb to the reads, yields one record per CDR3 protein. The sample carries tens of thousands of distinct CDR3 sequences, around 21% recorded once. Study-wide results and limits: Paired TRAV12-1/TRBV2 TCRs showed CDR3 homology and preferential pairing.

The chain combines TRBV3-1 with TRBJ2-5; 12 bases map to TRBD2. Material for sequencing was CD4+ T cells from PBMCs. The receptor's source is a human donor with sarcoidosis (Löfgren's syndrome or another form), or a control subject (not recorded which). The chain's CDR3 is CASSLTSGGPQETQYF. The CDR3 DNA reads TGTGCCAGCAGCCTTACTAGCGGGGGGCCCCAAGAGACCCAGTACTTC.